A selection of T cell receptor beta chains follows, all from one sample in a study of regulatory T cells in long-lasting Graves disease. TCRdb reprocessed the multiplex PCR reads via MiXCR and lists one record per CDR3 protein. Of 350,000 to 500,000 distinct CDR3 sequences in the sample, 16% were seen once. A further study also used this sample, focusing on T cells in Graves' hyperthyroidism and ophthalmopathy.

The source material was peripheral blood mononuclear cells (PBMCs), sampled at new diagnosis, from a patient treated with antithyroid drugs. All receptors come from a woman aged 25 to 39 with Graves disease. CDR3s include the opening cysteine and the closing phenylalanine or tryptophan. The order of the fields is clone size, V gene, J gene, CDR3 length, D gene, CDR3 DNA, CDR3 protein. A D gene is named only where the DNA matches it firmly. Some rows mark clone size as missing; the rest say once, few, many or name a class of expanded clone.

>many|TRBV12-3/TRBV12-4|TRBJ2-1|17|TRBD2
TGTGCCAGCAGTCCCGGAGGTTCTAGCGGGATCTACAATGAGCAGTTCTTC
CASSPGGSSGIYNEQFF
>NA|TRBV19|TRBJ2-7|13|NA
TGTGCCAGTAGTATAACAGGCCTCTACGAGCAGTACTTC
CASSITGLYEQYF
>NA|TRBV20-1|TRBJ2-1|15|TRBD2
TGCAGTGCTAGATCCCTAGCGGGCATCGACAATGAGCAGTTCTTC
CSARSLAGIDNEQFF
>NA|TRBV29-1|TRBJ2-5|15|NA
TGCAGCGTTGTGATTCCCGGCTCACTGCAAGAGACCCAGTACTTC
CSVVIPGSLQETQYF
>many|TRBV7-3|TRBJ2-2|15|TRBD1
TGTGCCAGCAGCTTAATGGCAGGGGGAGCCGGGGAGCTGTTTTTT
CASSLMAGGAGELFF
>NA|TRBV20-1|TRBJ1-2|15|NA
TGCAGTGCTAGAGCCATGGGAATGGGTTCCCATGGCTACACCTTC
CSARAMGMGSHGYTF
>NA|TRBV12-3/TRBV12-4|TRBJ2-1|11|NA
TGTGCCAGCACTCCCGGGGATGAGCAGTTCTTC
CASTPGDEQFF
>NA|TRBV5-5|TRBJ1-5|16|TRBD1
TGTGCCAGCAGCTATTCCGGACAGGGCAGGAATCAGCCCCAGCATTTT
CASSYSGQGRNQPQHF
>NA|TRBV4-1|TRBJ1-2|18|NA
TGCGCCAGCAGCCAAGTTCAGCAGGGGAATCCTGACACCTATGGCTACACCTTC
CASSQVQQGNPDTYGYTF
>many|TRBV7-2|TRBJ2-5|13|NA
TGTGCCAGCAGCCAACCCCCCCAAGAGACCCAGTACTTC
CASSQPPQETQYF
>NA|TRBV19|TRBJ1-1|15|NA
TGTGCCAGTAGTATATTCTCGACGGCAAACACTGAAGCTTTCTTT
CASSIFSTANTEAFF
>many|TRBV11-1|TRBJ2-7|15|NA
TGTGCCAGCAGCTTAGGGGCGGAGGAGAACTACGAGCAGTACTTC
CASSLGAEENYEQYF
>many|TRBV11-2|TRBJ2-7|15|TRBD2
TGTGCCAGCAGCCGAATAGCGGGGACGTCCTACGAGCAGTACTTC
CASSRIAGTSYEQYF
>NA|TRBV19|TRBJ2-5|16|TRBD1
TGTGCCAGTAGTGTAGACAGGGGAACACGCCAAGAGACCCAGTACTTC
CASSVDRGTRQETQYF
>NA|TRBV20-1|TRBJ2-7|15|NA
TGCAGTGCATCCTCGACCAGCGGGTCTTCCTACGAGCAGTACTTC
CSASSTSGSSYEQYF
>few|TRBV9|TRBJ1-1|13|NA
TGTGCCAGCGGGCCCTTTCTAAACACTGAAGCTTTCTTT
CASGPFLNTEAFF
>NA|TRBV19|TRBJ2-3|14|NA
TGTGCCAGTAGTGTCCGGGGGAGCACAGATACGCAGTATTTT
CASSVRGSTDTQYF
>many|TRBV7-2|TRBJ2-3|16|NA
TGTGCCAGCAGCGACGAGGGACTCCTCCCCACAGATACGCAGTATTTT
CASSDEGLLPTDTQYF
>NA|TRBV6-2/TRBV6-3|TRBJ1-4|16|TRBD1
TGTGCCAGCAGTCCCCGCTCCGGGACAGGAGCAGAAAAACTGTTTTTT
CASSPRSGTGAEKLFF
>NA|TRBV19|TRBJ2-1|15|NA
TGTGCCAGTAGTATGAGTGAGCGGCCTTACAATGAGCAGTTCTTC
CASSMSERPYNEQFF
>many|TRBV13|TRBJ2-5|13|TRBD2
TGTGCCAGCAGAAGGGGCGGGAGCGAGACCCAGTACTTC
CASRRGGSETQYF
>NA|TRBV12-3/TRBV12-4|TRBJ2-1|14|NA
TGTGCCAGCAGTTTTTACGGGGCTTACAATGAGCAGTTCTTC
CASSFYGAYNEQFF
>many|TRBV30|TRBJ1-2|15|NA
TGTGCCTGGAGTGTGGCTGGGGGGAATTCCTATGGCTACACCTTC
CAWSVAGGNSYGYTF
>many|TRBV28|TRBJ2-7|15|TRBD2
TGTGCCAGCCGGGTACTAGGTAGCGGGACTTACGAGCAGTACTTC
CASRVLGSGTYEQYF
>NA|TRBV28|TRBJ1-3|14|NA
TGTGCCAGCAATTTCCGGGCTCCTGGAAACACCATATATTTT
CASNFRAPGNTIYF
>NA|TRBV19|TRBJ2-1|15|TRBD2
TGTGCCAGTACTTTACTAGCGGGAGGGCCCCATGAGCAGTTCTTC
CASTLLAGGPHEQFF
>many|TRBV27|TRBJ2-7|15|TRBD1
TGTGCCAGCAGTTTATCCGACAGGGGGGCCTACGAGCAGTACTTC
CASSLSDRGAYEQYF
>once|TRBV14|TRBJ2-1|18|TRBD2
TGTGCCAGCAGCCAACAGATTAGCGGGAGAAGGGTTAGCAATGAGCAGTTCTTC
CASSQQISGRRVSNEQFF
>NA|TRBV3-1|TRBJ2-1|15|NA
TGTGCCAGCAGCCAAGCTGTCCCCTCCTACAATGAGCAGTTCTTC
CASSQAVPSYNEQFF
>few|TRBV10-3|TRBJ1-3|16|NA
TGTGCCATCAGTGACCCCTGGGGGGGAAGTGGAAACACCATATATTTT
CAISDPWGGSGNTIYF
>few|TRBV20-1|TRBJ2-5|17|TRBD1
TGCAGTGCTGCAAGGACAGGAAGTTTGGGAAGTAGGGAGACCCAGTACTTC
CSAARTGSLGSRETQYF